A single sample gave rise to the 17 T cell receptor beta chains below, sequenced in a study of identical twins' blood T cells. TCRdb analysed the 5' RACE reads with MiXCR anew, one entry per CDR3 protein. The profile shows fewer than 450,000 distinct CDR3 sequences, roughly 31% of them singletons. Sequenced material: PBMCs. These receptors all come from a woman aged 18-55 years in good health.

Many counts were recorded for this clonotype. This chain links TRBV4-2 with TRBJ1-3; 11 positions match TRBD1. The CDR3 consists of 17 residues. The V gene's germline CDR1 is LGHNA and CDR2 YNFKEQ. The J segment lost 2 bases and the V segment lost 0 bases, leaving 3 bases of the junction unmatched. The CDR3 protein is CASSQEWGQGAGNTIYF. For the CDR3, the DNA is TGTGCCAGCAGCCAAGAATGGGGACAGGGGGCTGGAAACACCATATATTTT.

V usage is TRBV12-3 or TRBV12-4 and J usage is TRBJ2-7; no firm D call. The CDR3 has 12 amino acids. V was clipped by 0 bases and J by 4 bases, with 4 bases between them. The CDR3: CASSLANYEQYF. In DNA, the CDR3 is TGTGCCAGCAGTTTAGCTAATTACGAGCAGTACTTC.

Concerning this clonotype itself: Since no conserved phenylalanine or tryptophan closes the CDR3, a read error is the likely cause. The rearrangement uses TRBV20-1 and TRBJ1-2, with 8 bases aligning to TRBD1. With V trimmed by 5 bases and J by 10 bases, 12 bases remained unmatched. The CDR3 totals 13 residues. Germline-derived CDR1 and CDR2 are DFQATT and SNEGSKA (reference sequence). The CDR3 protein is CSALRGQGNHYTS. The CDR3 nucleotides are TGCAGTGCTCTTCGCGGACAGGGAAATCACTACACCTCC.

This clonotype has a count of ten or more. One junction end disagrees with the germline gene, perhaps due to a read error. This chain uses TRBV7-9 with TRBJ2-1; 8 nucleotides match TRBD2. Germline V gene lookup returns CDR1 SEHNR and CDR2 FQNEAQ (reference sequence). CDR3 length equals 15 residues. The CDR3 DNA reads TGTGCCAGCAGCCTAGCTTTAGCGGGACACAATGAGCAGTTCTTC. This translates into CASSLALAGHNEQFF.

This clonotype has only a few counts. The CDR3 is CASSYPDRNSPLHF. The CDR3 DNA is TGTGCCAGCAGTTACCCAGACCGGAATTCACCCCTCCACTTT. This chain links TRBV6-5 with TRBJ1-6; D is unclear. Germline CDR1 is MNHEY and CDR2 is SVGAGI. The length of the CDR3 is 14 residues. V dropped 2 bases and J dropped 7 bases, with 9 bases sitting between them.

This clonotype was seen a handful of times. The V and J genes are TRBV4-1 and TRBJ1-2, with D possibly matching TRBD1 (5 bases). The CDR3 length is 16 residues. Germline V gene data show CDR1 as MGHRA and CDR2 as YSYEKL. Trimming left V 3 bases short and J 8 bases short, with 22 bases between. CDR3 region: CASSHSGTPDRGGYTF. In DNA, the CDR3 is TGCGCCAGCAGCCATTCCGGGACGCCTGATCGGGGCGGCTACACCTTC.

This clonotype was detected ten times or more. The chain links TRBV28 to TRBJ2-1, with 7 bases fitting TRBD2. The CDR3 runs to 15 residues. The V gene's germline CDR1 is MDHEN and CDR2 SYDVKM. Trimming at V came to 5 bases and at J to 7 bases, leaving 11 bases not matched to a gene. CDR3 sequence (DNA): TGTGCCAGCAGTAACGGACTAGGGTCGTGGAATGAGCAGTTCTTC. As protein: CASSNGLGSWNEQFF.

This clonotype has more than one count but fewer than ten. The rearrangement joins TRBV20-1 to TRBJ1-1; no clear D. The CDR3 covers 13 residues. V was trimmed by 5 bases and J by 5 bases, leaving 15 bases between them. The germline V gene encodes CDR1 DFQATT and CDR2 SNEGSKA (reference sequence). CDR3 bases: TGCAGTGCTTTGAGTCCGTCAACTACTGAAGCTTTCTTT. Protein product: CSALSPSTTEAFF.

The rearrangement uses TRBV11-2 and TRBJ2-2; D call uncertain. This CDR3 contains 12 residues. V lost 2 bases and J lost 13, with 11 bases in between. Germline V gene data show CDR1 as SGHAT and CDR2 as FQNNGV. In nucleotides, the CDR3 is TGTGCCAGCAGCTTAATCAAGGACGGGCTGTTTTTT. Amino acid sequence: CASSLIKDGLFF.

The chain joins TRBV27 to TRBJ2-1; D is uncertain. There are 12 residues in the CDR3. V lost 5 bases to trimming and J lost 7 bases, with 9 bases between them. The germline gives CDR1 MNHEY, CDR2 SMNVEV (reference sequence). The CDR3 DNA sequence: TGTGCCAGCAGTGGGGTCGGGAATGAGCAGTTCTTC. This sequence encodes CASSGVGNEQFF.

This clonotype came up a few times. The rearrangement links TRBV7-9 to TRBJ2-3; D is unclear. CDR1 is SEHNR, CDR2 FQNEAQ, per germline (reference sequence). The V end lost 1 base, the J end lost 2 bases, and 7 bases lay between the germline ends. The CDR3 totals 14 residues. The CDR3 DNA reads as TGTGCCAGCAGCTTAGAAGAGTACACAGATACGCAGTATTTT. It codes for CASSLEEYTDTQYF.

The chain carries TRBV19 and TRBJ1-5; D unclear. V lost 3 bases, J lost 0 bases, and 9 bases lay in between. The CDR3 runs 15 residues. Germline CDR1 LNHDA, CDR2 SQIVND (reference sequence). CDR3 protein: CASSIFRDSNQPQHF. In nucleotides, the CDR3 is TGTGCCAGTAGTATTTTCCGAGATAGCAATCAGCCCCAGCATTTT.

The rearrangement joins TRBV7-9 to TRBJ1-1; 8 bases are shared with TRBD1. Germline V gene sequence: CDR1 SEHNR, CDR2 FQNEAQ (reference sequence). The V segment lost 2 bases and the J segment 7 bases; nucleotides outside the gene matches: 6. The CDR3 length is 14 residues. The CDR3, as DNA: TGTGCCAGCAGCTTACAGGGGGCCCATCATGAAGCTTTCTTT. Translated: CASSLQGAHHEAFF.

The gene calls are TRBV20-1 and TRBJ2-1; 11 positions agree with TRBD2. The CDR3 extends over 16 amino acids. Trimming removed 6 bases from V and 7 bases from J; junction bases left unmatched: 14. Germline CDR1 and CDR2: DFQATT and SNEGSKA (reference sequence). CDR3 sequence: CSARKPGLAEANEQFF. For the CDR3, the DNA is TGCAGTGCCAGGAAGCCGGGACTAGCGGAGGCGAATGAGCAGTTCTTC.

As concerns this clonotype: No conserved phenylalanine or tryptophan is present at the end of the CDR3, so a read error is the likely explanation. The chain uses TRBV7-2 and TRBJ2-5; weak D call: TRBD1 (6 bases). CDR3 size: 15 residues. Trimming cost V 2 bases and J 4 bases, with 14 bases left between them. CDR1 SGHTA and CDR2 FQGNSA come from the germline V gene. CDR3 DNA sequence: TGTGCCAGCAGCTTATTTCATGGGGGCGCAGAGACCCAGTACTTA. This gives the protein CASSLFHGGAETQYL.

The V and J genes are TRBV5-1 and TRBJ2-2; perhaps TRBD2 as D (6 bases). Trimming left V 3 bases short and J 2 bases short, with 14 bases between. CDR3 length: 16 residues. Germline CDR1 reads SGHRS; CDR2 reads YFSETQ. In nucleotides, the CDR3 is TGCGCCAGCAGCTACACCCGGGACTCTAACACCGGGGAGCTGTTTTTT. It codes for CASSYTRDSNTGELFF.

J is TRBJ2-2 and V is TRBV5-1, with TRBD2 identical over 7 bases. With 6 bases clipped from V and 3 bases from J, the junction kept 11 bases outside the gene matches. The CDR3 runs 16 residues. In germline, CDR1 is SGHRS, CDR2 YFSETQ. This CDR3 reads CASTGRMGRDTGELFF. In DNA form, the CDR3 reads TGCGCCAGCACTGGCCGTATGGGGAGGGACACCGGGGAGCTGTTTTTT.